Given below is one T cell receptor (beta chain) in context. Its antigen is not identified. The entry originates in a study of cytomegalovirus exposure and HLA in healthy donors. Primers: 60 Vbeta forward and 13 Jbeta reverse. Measured with immunoSEQ multiplex PCR; TCRdb has only the in-frame clones, and not every one. The repertoire includes 150,000 to 200,000 clones, around 84% of them detected once, and nearly 6.5% sits in the top ten. Findings and caveats of the study: V- and J-gene trimming in TCR beta was tied to a missense DCLRE1C variant by an analysis performed later. The analysis excluded some indistinguishable V segments, including TRBV6-2 and TRBV6-3. Productive status was seen about 87% or about 30% of the time for most TCR beta V segments in an earlier analysis. Rare sequences made up most TCRs, while some public TCRs were found in many donors.

The CDR3 extends over 21 amino acids. The ends lost 4 bases at V and 0 bases at J; junction bases unmatched: 15. Germline assignment: CDR1 WNHNN and CDR2 SYGVQD (reference sequence). The genes are TRBV10-1 and TRBJ2-3; TRBD2 agrees at 14 bases. The specimen was PBMCs. The source of this sequence is a man aged 45-65 years in good health and CMV-seropositive. CDR3 loop: CASSGGPIGTSGGTSTDTQYF. For the CDR3, the DNA is TGCGCCAGCAGTGGGGGCCCAATAGGGACTAGCGGGGGAACTAGCACAGATACGCAGTATTTT.